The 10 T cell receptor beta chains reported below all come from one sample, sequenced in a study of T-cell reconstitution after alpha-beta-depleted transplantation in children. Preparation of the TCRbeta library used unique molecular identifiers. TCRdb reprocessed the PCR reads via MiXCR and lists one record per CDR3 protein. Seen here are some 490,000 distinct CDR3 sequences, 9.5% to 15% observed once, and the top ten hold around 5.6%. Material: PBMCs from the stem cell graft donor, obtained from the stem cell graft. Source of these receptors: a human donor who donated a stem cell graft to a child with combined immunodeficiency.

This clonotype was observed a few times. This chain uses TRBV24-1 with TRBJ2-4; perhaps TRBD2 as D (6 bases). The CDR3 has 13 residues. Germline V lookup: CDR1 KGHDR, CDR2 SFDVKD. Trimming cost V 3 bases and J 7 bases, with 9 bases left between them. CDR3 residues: CATSDKLANIQYF. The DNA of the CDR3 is TGTGCCACCAGTGATAAGCTAGCGAACATTCAGTACTTC.

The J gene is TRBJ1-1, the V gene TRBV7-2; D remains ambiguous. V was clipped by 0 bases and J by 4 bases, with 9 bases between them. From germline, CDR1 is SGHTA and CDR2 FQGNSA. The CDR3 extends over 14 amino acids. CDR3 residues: CASSLAPGTTEAFF. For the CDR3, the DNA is TGTGCCAGCAGCTTAGCCCCAGGCACCACTGAAGCTTTCTTT.

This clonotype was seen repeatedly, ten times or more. In DNA, the CDR3 is TGTGCCAGCAGCCCCAAGGGGGAGACAGGGGGACCCGGGGAGCTGTTTTTT. Its translation is CASSPKGETGGPGELFF. The gene calls are TRBV21-1 and TRBJ2-2; the listed D gene, TRBD1, was not tested against the DNA. TRBV21-1 is tagged as a pseudogene. The CDR3 covers 17 residues.

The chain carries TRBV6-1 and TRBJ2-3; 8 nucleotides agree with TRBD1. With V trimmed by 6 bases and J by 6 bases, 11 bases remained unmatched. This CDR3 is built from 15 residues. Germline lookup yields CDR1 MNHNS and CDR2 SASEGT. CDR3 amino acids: CASSDRGFASDTQYF. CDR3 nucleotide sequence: TGTGCCAGCAGCGACAGGGGATTTGCGTCCGATACGCAGTATTTT.

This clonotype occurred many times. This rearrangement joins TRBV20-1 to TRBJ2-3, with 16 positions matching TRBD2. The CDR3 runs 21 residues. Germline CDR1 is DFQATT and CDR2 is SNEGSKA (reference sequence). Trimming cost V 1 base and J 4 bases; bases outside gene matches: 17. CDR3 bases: TGCAGTGCTAGAGGATACCCAGAGGGACTAGCGGGAGGGCCTGTGTCAGATACGCAGTATTTT. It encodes CSARGYPEGLAGGPVSDTQYF.

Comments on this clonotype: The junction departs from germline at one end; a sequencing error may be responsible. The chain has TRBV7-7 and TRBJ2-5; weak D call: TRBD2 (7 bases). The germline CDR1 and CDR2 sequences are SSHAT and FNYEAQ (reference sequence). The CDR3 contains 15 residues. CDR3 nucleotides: TGTGCTAGCAGCTTAGCGGGCCAGGGGATGGAGACCCAGTACTTC. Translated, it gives CASSLAGQGMETQYF.

CDR3 amino acids: CASSPHHTSYEQYF. The CDR3 DNA reads as TGTGCCAGCAGCCCACATCACACATCCTACGAGCAGTACTTC. The genes are TRBV7-2 and TRBJ2-7, with unresolved D. This CDR3 is built from 14 residues. V lost 5 bases and J 1 base, leaving 12 bases between the germline ends. The V gene's germline CDR1 is SGHTA and CDR2 FQGNSA. Full variable domain (outside the CDR3, taken from reference TRBV7-2 and TRBJ2-7): GAGVSQSPSNKVTEKGKDVELRCDPISGHTALYWYRQSLGQGLEFLIYFQGNSAPDKSGLPSDRFSAERTGGSVSTLTIQRTQQEDSAVYLCASSPHHTSYEQYFGPGTRLTVT.

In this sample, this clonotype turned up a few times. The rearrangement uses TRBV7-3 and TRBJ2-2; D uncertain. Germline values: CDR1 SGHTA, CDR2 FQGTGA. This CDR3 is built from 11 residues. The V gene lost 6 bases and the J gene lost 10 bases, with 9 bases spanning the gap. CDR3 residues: CASRGEEELFF. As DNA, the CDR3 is TGTGCCAGCAGGGGTGAAGAGGAGCTGTTTTTT. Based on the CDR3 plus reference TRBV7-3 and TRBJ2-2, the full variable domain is GAGVSQTPSNKVTEKGKYVELRCDPISGHTALYWYRQSLGQGPEFLIYFQGTGAADDSGLPNDRFFAVRPEGSVSTLKIQRTERGDSAVYLCASRGEEELFFGEGSRLTVL.

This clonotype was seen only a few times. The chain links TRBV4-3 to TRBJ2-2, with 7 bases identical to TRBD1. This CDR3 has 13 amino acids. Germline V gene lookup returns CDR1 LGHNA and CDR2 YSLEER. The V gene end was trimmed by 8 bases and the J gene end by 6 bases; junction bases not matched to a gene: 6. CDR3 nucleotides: TGCGCCAGCTCGGACAGGCCGCCCGGGGAGCTGTTTTTT. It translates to CASSDRPPGELFF.

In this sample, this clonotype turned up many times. The CDR3 DNA sequence: TGTGCCAGTACGGGGGAGGGAAGCTCCTACAATGAGCAGTTCTTC. As protein: CASTGEGSSYNEQFF. The chain recombines TRBV19 with TRBJ2-1, with TRBD2 matching 7 bases. V lost 7 bases, J lost 0 bases, and 6 bases stayed unmatched. The CDR3 runs to 15 residues. From germline, CDR1 is LNHDA and CDR2 SQIVND (reference sequence).